This T cell receptor (beta chain) was identified in a study of blood T cell repertoires in COVID-19. Overall study context: Specimens from acute and convalescent COVID-19 originated in the United States, Italy and Spain. The cDNA or gDNA used as material had been derived from T cells, B-cell-depleted T cells, or PBMCs.

Exposed study participants had met a COVID-19 case within 2 weeks before entry. Per the authors' pipeline: For nucleated cells, counts were estimated from reference gene primer amplification. Produced via immunoSEQ multiplex PCR; TCRdb's table is partial and in-frame only. That table gives V, J and clone size, and the DNA gave D and trimming. The sample yields about 300,000 clones, roughly nine tenths seen once. The TCR comes from a woman aged 50 to 60 who had been exposed to COVID-19. The sequenced sample consisted of PBMCs or T cells enriched from blood (not recorded which).

CDR3 DNA sequence: TGTGCCAGCAGTGAACGCTACGAGCAGTACTTC. It codes for CASSERYEQYF. The chain links TRBV2 to TRBJ2-7; D is uncertain. The germline V gene has CDR1 SNHLY and CDR2 FYNNEI. Trimming took 2 bases from V and 3 from J, leaving 2 bases between them. There are 11 residues in the CDR3.